Following are 3 T cell receptor beta chains from one sample sequenced in a study of cytomegalovirus exposure and HLA in healthy donors (dated by TCRdb to the late 2010s). Library prep was done by the immunoSEQ multiplex PCR assay. Held by TCRdb, this immuneACCESS table contains in-frame sequences only and omits some clones. Under half of the omission traces to an unresolved V gene where checked; the cause of the rest is unknown. In this sample the table shows some 220,000 clones, 75% to 95% of which occur a single time. The ten largest clones take up approximately 1% of the sample. The sample consisted of PBMCs. The receptors were sampled from a woman between 18 and 30 years old in good health and CMV-seronegative.

This clone was recorded once. This chain links TRBV30 with TRBJ2-1; 10 bases are shared with TRBD1. CDR1 is GTSNPN, CDR2 SVGIG, per germline (reference sequence). CDR3 length: 13 residues. The V and J ends lost 3 bases and 6 bases, in that order; junction bases with no gene match: 2. The CDR3 DNA is TGTGCCTGGAGGGACAGGGGGAGCAATGAGCAGTTCTTC. Protein: CAWRDRGSNEQFF.

This clone was counted once. The chain uses TRBV11-2 and TRBJ2-7; 9 bases agree with TRBD1. Germline CDR1 is SGHAT and CDR2 is FQNNGV. The CDR3 runs 16 residues. V lost 3 bases, J lost 4 bases, and 10 bases stayed unmatched. CDR3 nucleotides: TGTGCCAGCAGCTTCAAAAACAGGGGGCGAGTATACGAGCAGTACTTC. Translating it yields CASSFKNRGRVYEQYF.

This rearrangement joins TRBV10-3 to TRBJ1-2; D gene unclear. Looked up from germline, CDR1 is ENHRY and CDR2 is SYGVKD. The CDR3 is 13 residues long. The V gene lost 6 bases and the J gene lost 2 bases, with 10 bases spanning the gap. This chain's CDR3 is CAISSTINYGYTF. The CDR3 DNA is TGTGCCATCAGCTCGACAATAAACTATGGCTACACCTTC.